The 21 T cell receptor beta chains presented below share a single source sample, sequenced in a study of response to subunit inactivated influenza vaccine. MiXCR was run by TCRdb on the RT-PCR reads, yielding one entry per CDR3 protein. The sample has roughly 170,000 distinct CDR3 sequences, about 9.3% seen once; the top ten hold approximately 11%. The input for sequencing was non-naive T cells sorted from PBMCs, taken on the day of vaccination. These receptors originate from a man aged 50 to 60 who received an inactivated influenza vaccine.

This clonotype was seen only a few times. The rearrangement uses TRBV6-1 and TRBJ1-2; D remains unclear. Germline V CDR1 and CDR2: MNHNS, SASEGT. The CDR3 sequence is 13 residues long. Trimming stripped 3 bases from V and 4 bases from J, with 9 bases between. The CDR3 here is CASSDRGSYGYTF. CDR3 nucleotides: TGTGCCAGCAGTGACCGGGGTAGCTATGGCTACACCTTC.

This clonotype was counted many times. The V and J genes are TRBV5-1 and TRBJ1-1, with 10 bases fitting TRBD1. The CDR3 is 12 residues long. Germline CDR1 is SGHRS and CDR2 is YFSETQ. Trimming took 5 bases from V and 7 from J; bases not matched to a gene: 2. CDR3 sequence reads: CASSGQGDEAFF. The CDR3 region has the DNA TGCGCCAGCAGTGGACAGGGGGATGAAGCTTTCTTT.

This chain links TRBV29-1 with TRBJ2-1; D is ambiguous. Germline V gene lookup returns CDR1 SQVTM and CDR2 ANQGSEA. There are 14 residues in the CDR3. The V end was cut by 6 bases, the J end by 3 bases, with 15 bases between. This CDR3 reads CSVQRKFHYNEQFF. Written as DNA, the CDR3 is TGCAGCGTCCAAAGGAAGTTCCACTACAATGAGCAGTTCTTC.

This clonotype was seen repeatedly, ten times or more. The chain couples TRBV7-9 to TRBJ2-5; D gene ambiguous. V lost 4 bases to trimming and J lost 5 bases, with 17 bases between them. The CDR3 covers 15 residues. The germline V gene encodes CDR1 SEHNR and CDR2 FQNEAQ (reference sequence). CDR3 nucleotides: TGTGCCAGCAGCTCCATGAACAGAGCCGGCGAGACCCAGTACTTC. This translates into CASSSMNRAGETQYF.

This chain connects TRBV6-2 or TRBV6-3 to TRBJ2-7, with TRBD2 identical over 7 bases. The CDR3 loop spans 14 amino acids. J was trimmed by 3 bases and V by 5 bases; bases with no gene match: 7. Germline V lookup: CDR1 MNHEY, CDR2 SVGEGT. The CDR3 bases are TGTGCCAGCAGTCCCAAGGGAGGGAGCTACGAGCAGTACTTC. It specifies CASSPKGGSYEQYF.

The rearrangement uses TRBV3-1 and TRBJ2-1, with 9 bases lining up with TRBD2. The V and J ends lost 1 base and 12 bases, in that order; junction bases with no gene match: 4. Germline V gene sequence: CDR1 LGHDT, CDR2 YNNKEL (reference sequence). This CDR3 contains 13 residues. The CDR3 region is CASSQVQTSGQFF. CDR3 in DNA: TGTGCCAGCAGCCAAGTACAGACTAGCGGGCAGTTCTTC.

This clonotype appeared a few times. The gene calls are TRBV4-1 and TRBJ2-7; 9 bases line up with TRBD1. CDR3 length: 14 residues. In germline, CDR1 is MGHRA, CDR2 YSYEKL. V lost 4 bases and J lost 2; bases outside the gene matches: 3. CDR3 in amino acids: CASSRDRGAYEQYF. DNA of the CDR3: TGCGCCAGCAGCCGCGACAGGGGGGCCTACGAGCAGTACTTC.

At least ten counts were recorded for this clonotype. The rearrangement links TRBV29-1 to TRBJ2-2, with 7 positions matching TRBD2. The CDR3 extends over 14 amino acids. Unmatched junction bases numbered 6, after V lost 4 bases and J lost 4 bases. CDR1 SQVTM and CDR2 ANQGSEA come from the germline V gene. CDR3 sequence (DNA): TGCAGCGTTGTAATCGGGAGGTCCACCGGGGAGCTGTTTTTT. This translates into CSVVIGRSTGELFF.

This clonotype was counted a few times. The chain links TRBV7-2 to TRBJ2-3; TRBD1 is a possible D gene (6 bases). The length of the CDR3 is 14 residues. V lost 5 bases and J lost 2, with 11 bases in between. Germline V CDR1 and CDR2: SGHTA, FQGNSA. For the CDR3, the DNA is TGTGCCAGCAGCCTAGGACAGCACACAGATACGCAGTATTTT. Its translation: CASSLGQHTDTQYF.

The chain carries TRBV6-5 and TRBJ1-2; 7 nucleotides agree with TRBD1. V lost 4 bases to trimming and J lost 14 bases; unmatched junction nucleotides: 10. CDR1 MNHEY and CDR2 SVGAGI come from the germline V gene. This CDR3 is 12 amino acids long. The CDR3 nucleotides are TGTGCCAGCAGTTCTCCCCGACAGGGTTGGACCTTC. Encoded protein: CASSSPRQGWTF.

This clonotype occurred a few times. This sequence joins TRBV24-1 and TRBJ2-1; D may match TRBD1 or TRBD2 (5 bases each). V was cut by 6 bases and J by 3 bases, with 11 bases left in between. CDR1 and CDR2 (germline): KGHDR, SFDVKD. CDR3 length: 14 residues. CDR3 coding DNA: TGTGCCACCAGTCCGGGACGGCACTACAATGAGCAGTTCTTC. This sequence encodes CATSPGRHYNEQFF.

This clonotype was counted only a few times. DNA for the CDR3: TGTGCCAGCAGCCAAGACAGGGCCCTCAATGAGCAGTTCTTC. This sequence encodes CASSQDRALNEQFF. This sequence joins TRBV3-1 and TRBJ2-1; D possibly corresponds to TRBD1 (5 bases). The CDR3 is 14 amino acids. Trimming cost V 0 bases and J 6 bases, with 9 bases left between them. Germline V lookup: CDR1 LGHDT, CDR2 YNNKEL (reference sequence).

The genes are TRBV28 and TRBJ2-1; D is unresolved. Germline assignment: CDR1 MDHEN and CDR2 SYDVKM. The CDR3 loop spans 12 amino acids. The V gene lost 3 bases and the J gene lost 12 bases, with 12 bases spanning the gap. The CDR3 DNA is TGTGCCAGCAGTTTTATAAAATCCTGGCAGTTCTTC. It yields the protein CASSFIKSWQFF. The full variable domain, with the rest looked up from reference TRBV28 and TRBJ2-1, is DVKVTQSSRYLVKRTGEKVFLECVQDMDHENMFWYRQDPGLGLRLIYFSYDVKMKEKGDIPEGYSVSREKKERFSLILESASTNQTSMYLCASSFIKSWQFFGPGTRLTVL.

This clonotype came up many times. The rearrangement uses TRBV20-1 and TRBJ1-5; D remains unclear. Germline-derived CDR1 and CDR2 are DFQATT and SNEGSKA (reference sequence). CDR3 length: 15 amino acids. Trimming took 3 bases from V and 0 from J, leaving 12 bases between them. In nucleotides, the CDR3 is TGCAGTGCTAGTACCTGGTCTCATAGCAATCAGCCCCAGCATTTT. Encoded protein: CSASTWSHSNQPQHF.

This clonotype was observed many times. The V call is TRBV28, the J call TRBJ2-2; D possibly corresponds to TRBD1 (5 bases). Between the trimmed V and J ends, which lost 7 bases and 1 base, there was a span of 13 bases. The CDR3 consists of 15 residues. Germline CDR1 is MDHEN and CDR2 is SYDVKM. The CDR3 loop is CASKLPGQNTGELFF. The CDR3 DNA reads TGTGCCAGCAAACTACCCGGACAGAACACCGGGGAGCTGTTTTTT.

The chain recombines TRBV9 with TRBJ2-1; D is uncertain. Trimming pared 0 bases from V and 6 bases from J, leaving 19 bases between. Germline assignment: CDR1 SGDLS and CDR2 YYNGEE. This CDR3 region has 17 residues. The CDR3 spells CASSVDSMSIPFNEQFF. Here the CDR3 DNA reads TGTGCCAGCAGCGTAGACTCGATGTCTATACCCTTCAATGAGCAGTTCTTC.

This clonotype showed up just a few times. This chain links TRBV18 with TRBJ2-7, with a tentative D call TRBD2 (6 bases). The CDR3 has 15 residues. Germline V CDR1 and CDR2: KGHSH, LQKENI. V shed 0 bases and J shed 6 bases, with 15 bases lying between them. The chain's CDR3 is CASSPPGLKSGEQYF. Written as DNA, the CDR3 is TGTGCCAGCTCACCACCGGGACTCAAGTCGGGCGAGCAGTACTTC. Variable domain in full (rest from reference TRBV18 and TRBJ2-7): NAGVMQNPRHLVRRRGQEARLRCSPMKGHSHVYWYRQLPEEGLKFMVYLQKENIIDESGMPKERFSAEFPKEGPSILRIQQVVRGDSAAYFCASSPPGLKSGEQYFGPGTRLTVT.

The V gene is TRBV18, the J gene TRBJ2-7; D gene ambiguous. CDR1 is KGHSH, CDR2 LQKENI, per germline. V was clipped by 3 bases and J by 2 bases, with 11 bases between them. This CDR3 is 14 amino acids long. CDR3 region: CASSPQNRAYEQYF. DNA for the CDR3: TGTGCCAGCTCACCGCAGAATCGGGCCTACGAGCAGTACTTC.

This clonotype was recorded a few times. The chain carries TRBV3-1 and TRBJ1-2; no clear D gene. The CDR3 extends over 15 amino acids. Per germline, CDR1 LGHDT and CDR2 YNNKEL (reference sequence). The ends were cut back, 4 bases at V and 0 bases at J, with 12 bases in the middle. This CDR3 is CASSLINSANYGYTF. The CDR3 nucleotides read TGTGCCAGCAGCCTTATAAATAGCGCTAACTATGGCTACACCTTC.

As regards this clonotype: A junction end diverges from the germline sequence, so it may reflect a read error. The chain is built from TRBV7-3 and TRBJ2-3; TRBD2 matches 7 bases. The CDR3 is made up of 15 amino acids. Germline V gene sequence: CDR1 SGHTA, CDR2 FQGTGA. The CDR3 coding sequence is TGTGCCAGCAGCTTACGTGGCGGGAGCAGAGATACGCAGTATTTT. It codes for CASSLRGGSRDTQYF.

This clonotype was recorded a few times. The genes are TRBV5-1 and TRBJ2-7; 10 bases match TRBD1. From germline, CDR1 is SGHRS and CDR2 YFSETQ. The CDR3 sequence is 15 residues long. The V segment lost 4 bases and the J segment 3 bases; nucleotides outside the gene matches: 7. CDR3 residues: CASSVGTGERYEQYF. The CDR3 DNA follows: TGCGCCAGCAGCGTCGGGACAGGGGAACGCTACGAGCAGTACTTC.